This T cell receptor beta chain was sequenced for a study of T cells in localized non-small cell lung cancer. Worth noting for this clone: Its antigen is not known.

Germline V CDR1 and CDR2: MDHEN, SYDVKM. Trimming stripped 1 base from V and 4 bases from J, with 13 bases between. This CDR3 has 15 amino acids. Produced via immunoSEQ multiplex PCR; TCRdb's table is partial and in-frame only. The sample contains over 70,000 clones, roughly 90% of which appear only once. Study observations and caveats: Adjacent lung was found to contain a median approximately 50 of the top 100 tumor clones. Patients showing higher blood T cell density tended to see longer overall survival.

This chain joins TRBV28 and TRBJ1-1; D remains ambiguous. The material sequenced was peripheral blood, taken before any cancer treatment. The TCR originated in a male donor aged 60 or over with stage III squamous cell lung carcinoma. CDR3 in DNA: TGTGCCAGCAGTTTATCGGCGGGCCTGGGCACTGAAGCTTTCTTT. It yields the protein CASSLSAGLGTEAFF.